This T cell receptor (beta chain) was documented in a study of blood T cells in healthy people across ages. Sample-barcoded 5' priming and a J-beta primer mix drove a second PCR of roughly 7 to 11 cycles. TCRdb redid the calling of the 5' RACE reads with MiXCR, one entry per CDR3 protein. The sample carries 550,000 to 700,000 distinct CDR3 sequences, approximately 30% recorded once. Per germline, CDR1 SGHTA and CDR2 FQGTGA. The CDR3 is 15 residues long. With 5 bases removed from V and 1 base from J, the gap between germline ends came to 12 bases. This receptor was obtained from a woman aged 70 to 79 in good health. The chain employs TRBV7-3 and TRBJ2-1, with unresolved D. The sequencing sample was made of blood. The CDR3 spells CASSLQLGSYNEQFF. CDR3 bases: TGTGCCAGCAGCCTTCAATTAGGGTCCTACAATGAGCAGTTCTTC.